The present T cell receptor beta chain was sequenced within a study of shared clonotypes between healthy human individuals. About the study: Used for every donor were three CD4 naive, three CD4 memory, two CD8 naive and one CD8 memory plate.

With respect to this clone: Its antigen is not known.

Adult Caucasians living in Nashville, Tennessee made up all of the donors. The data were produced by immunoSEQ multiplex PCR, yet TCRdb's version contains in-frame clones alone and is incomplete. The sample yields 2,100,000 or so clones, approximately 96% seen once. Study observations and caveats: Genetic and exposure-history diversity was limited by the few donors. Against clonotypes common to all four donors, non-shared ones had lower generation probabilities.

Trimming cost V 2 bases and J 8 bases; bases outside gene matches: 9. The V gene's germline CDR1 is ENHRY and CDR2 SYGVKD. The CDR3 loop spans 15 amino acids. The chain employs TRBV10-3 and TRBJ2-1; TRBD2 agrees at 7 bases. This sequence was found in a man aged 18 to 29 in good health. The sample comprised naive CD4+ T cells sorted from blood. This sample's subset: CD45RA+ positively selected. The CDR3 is CAISEGAGVRDEQFF. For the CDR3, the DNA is TGTGCCATCAGTGAGGGGGCGGGAGTTAGGGATGAGCAGTTCTTC.